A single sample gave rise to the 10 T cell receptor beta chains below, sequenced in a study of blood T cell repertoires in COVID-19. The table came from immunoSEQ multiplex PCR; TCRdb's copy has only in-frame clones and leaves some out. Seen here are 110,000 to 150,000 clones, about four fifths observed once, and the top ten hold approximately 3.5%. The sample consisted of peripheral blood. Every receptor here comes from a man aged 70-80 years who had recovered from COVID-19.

CDR3 sequence reads: CASSPPSSGSSYEQYF. CDR3 nucleotide sequence: TGTGCCAGCTCACCACCGTCTAGCGGGAGCTCCTACGAGCAGTACTTC. This chain uses TRBV18 with TRBJ2-7; 10 nucleotides line up with TRBD2. Per the germline V gene, CDR1 is KGHSH and CDR2 is LQKENI. CDR3 size: 16 residues. Unmatched junction bases numbered 2, after V lost 0 bases and J lost 0 bases.

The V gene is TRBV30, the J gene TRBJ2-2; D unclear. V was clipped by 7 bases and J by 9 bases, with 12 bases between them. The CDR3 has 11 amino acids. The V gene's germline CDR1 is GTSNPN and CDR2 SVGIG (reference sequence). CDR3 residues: CASASRRELFF. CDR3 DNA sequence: TGTGCCTCCGCTAGTAGGCGGGAGCTGTTTTTT. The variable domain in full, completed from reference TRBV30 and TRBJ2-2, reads SQTIHQWPATLVQPVGSPLSLECTVEGTSNPNLYWYRQAAGRGLQLLFYSVGIGQISSEVPQNLSASRPQDRQFILSSKKLLLSDSGFYLCASASRRELFFGEGSRLTVL.

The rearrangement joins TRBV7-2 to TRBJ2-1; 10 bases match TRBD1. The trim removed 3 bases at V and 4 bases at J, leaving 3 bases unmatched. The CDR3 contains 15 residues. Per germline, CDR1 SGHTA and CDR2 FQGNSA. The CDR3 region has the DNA TGTGCCAGCAGCTTGGAGGACAGGGGGTACAATGAGCAGTTCTTC. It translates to CASSLEDRGYNEQFF. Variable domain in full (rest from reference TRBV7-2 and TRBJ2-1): GAGVSQSPSNKVTEKGKDVELRCDPISGHTALYWYRQSLGQGLEFLIYFQGNSAPDKSGLPSDRFSAERTGGSVSTLTIQRTQQEDSAVYLCASSLEDRGYNEQFFGPGTRLTVL.

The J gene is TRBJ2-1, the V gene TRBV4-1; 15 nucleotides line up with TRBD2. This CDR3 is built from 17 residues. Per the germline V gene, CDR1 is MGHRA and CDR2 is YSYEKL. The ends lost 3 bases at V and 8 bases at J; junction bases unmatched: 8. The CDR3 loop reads CASSHGLAGGPGHEQFF. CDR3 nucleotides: TGCGCCAGCAGCCACGGACTAGCGGGAGGGCCAGGGCATGAGCAGTTCTTC.

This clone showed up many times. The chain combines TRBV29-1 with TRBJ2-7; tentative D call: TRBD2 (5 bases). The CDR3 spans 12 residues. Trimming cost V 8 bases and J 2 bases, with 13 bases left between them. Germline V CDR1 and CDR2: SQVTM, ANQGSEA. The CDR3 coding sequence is TGCAGCATCAGTTCCGGGACCTACGAGCAGTACTTC. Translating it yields CSISSGTYEQYF.

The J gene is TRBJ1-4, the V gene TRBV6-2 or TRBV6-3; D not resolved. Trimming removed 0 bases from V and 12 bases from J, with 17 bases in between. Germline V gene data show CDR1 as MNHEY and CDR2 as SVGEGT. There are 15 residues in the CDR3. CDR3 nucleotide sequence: TGTGCCAGCAGTTACTCCCTTACGGGGATTGGGGAACTGTTTTTT. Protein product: CASSYSLTGIGELFF.

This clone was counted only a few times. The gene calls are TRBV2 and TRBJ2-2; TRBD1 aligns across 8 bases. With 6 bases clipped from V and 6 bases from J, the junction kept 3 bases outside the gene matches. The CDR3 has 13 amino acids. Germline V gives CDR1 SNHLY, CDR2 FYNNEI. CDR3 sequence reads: CASRQGGAGELFF. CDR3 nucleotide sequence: TGTGCCAGCAGACAGGGGGGAGCCGGGGAGCTGTTTTTT.

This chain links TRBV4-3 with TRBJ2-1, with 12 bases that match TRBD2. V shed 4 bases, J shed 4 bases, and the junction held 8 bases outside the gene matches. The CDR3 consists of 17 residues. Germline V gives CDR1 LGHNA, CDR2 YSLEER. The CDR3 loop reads CASSRRLAGDGYNEQFF. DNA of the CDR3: TGCGCCAGCAGCCGCCGACTAGCGGGAGATGGTTACAATGAGCAGTTCTTC.

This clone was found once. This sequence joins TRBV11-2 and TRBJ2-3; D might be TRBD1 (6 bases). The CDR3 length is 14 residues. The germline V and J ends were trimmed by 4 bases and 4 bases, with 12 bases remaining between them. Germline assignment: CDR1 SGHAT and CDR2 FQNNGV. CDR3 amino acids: CASSSGVRADTQYF. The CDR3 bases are TGTGCCAGCAGCTCAGGGGTGAGGGCAGATACGCAGTATTTT.

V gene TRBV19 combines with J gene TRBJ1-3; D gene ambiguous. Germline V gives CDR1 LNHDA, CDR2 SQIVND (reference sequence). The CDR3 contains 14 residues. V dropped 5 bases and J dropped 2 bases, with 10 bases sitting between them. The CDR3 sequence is CASSAPKPGNTIYF. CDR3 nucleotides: TGTGCCAGTAGTGCCCCAAAGCCTGGAAACACCATATATTTT.